The rows below give T cell receptor beta chains drawn from one sample of a study of blood T cell repertoires in COVID-19. TCRdb keeps only in-frame clones here, not all; method: immunoSEQ multiplex PCR. The sample lists 150,000 to 200,000 clones; approximately 88% were seen once. Sequenced sample: PBMCs or T cells enriched from blood (not recorded which). The receptors were gathered from a woman under 30 who had recovered from COVID-19. The CDR3 runs from the conserved cysteine through the conserved F or W. A D gene is named only where the DNA matches it firmly. Clone size, where shown, is once, few, many, or a class for clones that have expanded.

CDR3aa: CASSDQRQGASSPLHF
CDR3nt: TGTGCCAGCAGTGATCAGCGGCAGGGGGCGAGTTCACCCCTCCACTTT
j_gene: TRBJ1-6
abundance: -
v_gene: TRBV2
d_gene: TRBD1

CDR3aa: CASSTTGDYGYTF
CDR3nt: TGTGCCAGTAGTACAACAGGGGACTATGGCTACACCTTC
j_gene: TRBJ1-2
abundance: -
v_gene: TRBV19
d_gene: TRBD1

CDR3aa: CASSIASDTQYF
CDR3nt: TGTGCCAGTAGTATAGCGTCGGATACGCAGTATTTT
j_gene: TRBJ2-3
abundance: -
v_gene: TRBV19
d_gene: -

CDR3aa: CASSASYSGANVLTF
CDR3nt: TGTGCCAGCAGCGCTAGCTACTCTGGGGCCAACGTCCTGACTTTC
j_gene: TRBJ2-6
abundance: -
v_gene: TRBV9
d_gene: -

CDR3aa: CASSSRRGPTSARPYNEQFF
CDR3nt: TGTGCCAGCAGTTCCCGCAGGGGGCCAACTAGCGCCCGACCTTACAATGAGCAGTTCTTC
j_gene: TRBJ2-1
abundance: -
v_gene: TRBV27
d_gene: -

CDR3aa: CASSYSGGTEAFF
CDR3nt: TGTGCCAGCAGTTATTCGGGTGGGACTGAAGCTTTCTTT
j_gene: TRBJ1-1
abundance: -
v_gene: TRBV6-5
d_gene: -

CDR3aa: CASNDLAGPQFF
CDR3nt: TGTGCCAGCAACGATCTAGCGGGGCCCCAGTTCTTC
j_gene: TRBJ2-1
abundance: -
v_gene: TRBV6-5
d_gene: TRBD2

CDR3aa: CASRPTHPSGGANEQFF
CDR3nt: TGTGCCAGCAGGCCGACCCACCCTAGCGGGGGGGCCAATGAGCAGTTCTTC
j_gene: TRBJ2-1
abundance: -
v_gene: TRBV7-8
d_gene: TRBD2

CDR3aa: CASSESQTGLREQYF
CDR3nt: TGTGCCAGCAGTGAATCTCAGACAGGGCTAAGGGAGCAGTACTTC
j_gene: TRBJ2-7
abundance: -
v_gene: TRBV2
d_gene: TRBD1

CDR3aa: CASSQGPPGQPYEQYF
CDR3nt: TGTGCCAGCAGCCAGGGCCCCCCGGGACAGCCCTACGAGCAGTACTTC
j_gene: TRBJ2-7
abundance: -
v_gene: TRBV3-1/TRBV3-2
d_gene: TRBD1

CDR3aa: CASSFPDRGNTEAFF
CDR3nt: TGCGCCAGCAGCTTTCCAGACAGGGGGAACACTGAAGCTTTCTTT
j_gene: TRBJ1-1
abundance: -
v_gene: TRBV5-1
d_gene: TRBD1

CDR3aa: CASSQDGRVEQYF
CDR3nt: TGCGCCAGCAGCCAAGATGGTAGAGTCGAGCAGTACTTC
j_gene: TRBJ2-7
abundance: -
v_gene: TRBV4-1
d_gene: -

CDR3aa: CASSETTGTPYEQYF
CDR3nt: TGTGCCAGCAGCGAAACGACAGGGACCCCCTACGAGCAGTACTTC
j_gene: TRBJ2-7
abundance: -
v_gene: TRBV9
d_gene: TRBD1

CDR3aa: CAWSPTGNYGYTF
CDR3nt: TGTGCCTGGAGTCCCACGGGGAACTATGGCTACACCTTC
j_gene: TRBJ1-2
abundance: -
v_gene: TRBV30
d_gene: -

CDR3aa: CASSYRGGAYEQYF
CDR3nt: TGTGCCAGCAGCTACCGGGGTGGCGCCTACGAGCAGTACTTC
j_gene: TRBJ2-7
abundance: -
v_gene: TRBV7-8
d_gene: -

CDR3aa: CASSRTSGGPMYQETQYF
CDR3nt: TGTGCCAGCAGTCGGACTAGCGGGGGGCCGATGTACCAAGAGACCCAGTACTTC
j_gene: TRBJ2-5
abundance: -
v_gene: TRBV3-1/TRBV3-2
d_gene: TRBD2

CDR3aa: CASNPGLGGKMNTEAFF
CDR3nt: TGTGCCAGCAACCCAGGTTTGGGGGGAAAAATGAACACTGAAGCTTTCTTT
j_gene: TRBJ1-1
abundance: -
v_gene: TRBV7-9
d_gene: -

CDR3aa: CASSLSAGSGNTGELFF
CDR3nt: TGTGCCAGCAGCTTAAGCGCGGGTAGCGGTAACACCGGGGAGCTGTTTTTT
j_gene: TRBJ2-2
abundance: -
v_gene: TRBV11-2
d_gene: -

CDR3aa: CASSRTTTDQPQHF
CDR3nt: TGTGCCAGCAGCAGGACAACGACCGATCAGCCCCAGCATTTT
j_gene: TRBJ1-5
abundance: few
v_gene: TRBV2
d_gene: -

CDR3aa: CASSYRGGAYNEQFF
CDR3nt: TGTGCCAGTAGTTATAGGGGGGGGGCTTACAATGAGCAGTTCTTC
j_gene: TRBJ2-1
abundance: -
v_gene: TRBV19
d_gene: -

CDR3aa: CATIRDRGRDGYTF
CDR3nt: TGTGCCACCATCCGGGACAGGGGGCGCGATGGCTACACCTTC
j_gene: TRBJ1-2
abundance: -
v_gene: TRBV10-3
d_gene: TRBD1

CDR3aa: CASSLFKASQETQYF
CDR3nt: TGTGCCAGCAGCTTATTTAAGGCTAGCCAAGAGACCCAGTACTTC
j_gene: TRBJ2-5
abundance: -
v_gene: TRBV11-2
d_gene: -